These 23 T cell receptor beta chains originate from one sample sequenced in a study of Graves' ophthalmopathy and Graves' hyperthyroidism. The TCR beta CDR3 regions underwent amplification from RNA transcripts. RT-PCR was first run with HTBI primers, then multiplex PCR in a second round. Each CDR3 protein gets one entry after TCRdb re-called the multiplex PCR reads with MiXCR. The profile shows 580,000 or so distinct CDR3 sequences, just under 40% of them singletons. Sequences were obtained from peripheral blood or thyroid tissue (not recorded which). These receptors originate from an adult man with Graves' hyperthyroidism.

This clonotype showed up many times. This chain joins TRBV7-9 and TRBJ2-5; 15 positions match TRBD2. This CDR3 comprises 16 residues. Germline-derived CDR1 and CDR2 are SEHNR and FQNEAQ (reference sequence). V was clipped by 4 bases and J by 6 bases; unmatched bases: 6. The CDR3 DNA is TGTGCCAGCAGCTCGGGACTAGCGGGGGGCAGGAAGACCCAGTACTTC. Residues: CASSSGLAGGRKTQYF. Full variable domain (outside the CDR3, taken from reference TRBV7-9 and TRBJ2-5): DTGVSQNPRHKITKRGQNVTFRCDPISEHNRLYWYRQTLGQGPEFLTYFQNEAQLEKSRLLSDRFSAERPKGSFSTLEIQRTEQGDSAMYLCASSSGLAGGRKTQYFGPGTRLLVL.

V and J are TRBV19 and TRBJ2-2; a possible D gene is TRBD1 (6 bases). Germline assignment: CDR1 LNHDA and CDR2 SQIVND (reference sequence). Trimming removed 3 bases at V and 1 base at J, with 9 bases between. The CDR3 has 15 residues. DNA for the CDR3: TGTGCCAGTAGTATCCACAGGGAGAACACCGGGGAGCTGTTTTTT. Its translation: CASSIHRENTGELFF.

For this clonotype: A clone one base away is much larger, so this may be a read error. The chain carries TRBV20-1 and TRBJ2-5; D might be TRBD2 (5 bases). The CDR3 is 17 amino acids. V lost 6 bases to trimming and J lost 9 bases, with 32 bases between them. Germline-derived CDR1 and CDR2 are DFQATT and SNEGSKA (reference sequence). CDR3 coding DNA: TGCAGTGCCCCTTATAATGATGACGGCCCGCTCTTGGAGGCCCAGTACTTC. Amino acids: CSAPYNDDGPLLEAQYF.

The V gene is TRBV7-9, the J gene TRBJ2-5; D gene unclear. The CDR3 contains 14 residues. V was pared by 5 bases and J by 1 base, with 11 bases between. The V gene's germline CDR1 is SEHNR and CDR2 FQNEAQ (reference sequence). The CDR3 loop reads CASSQRTTQETQYF. CDR3 sequence (DNA): TGTGCCAGCAGCCAAAGGACCACCCAAGAGACCCAGTACTTC.

This chain links TRBV11-2 with TRBJ1-1; no firm D call. The CDR3 loop spans 14 amino acids. Per germline, CDR1 SGHAT and CDR2 FQNNGV. V lost 1 base and J lost 3, with 9 bases in between. The CDR3 spells CASSLVLGHTEAFF. Here the CDR3 DNA reads TGTGCCAGCAGCTTAGTCCTGGGTCACACTGAAGCTTTCTTT.

The genes are TRBV9 and TRBJ2-5, with 7 nucleotides matching TRBD1. Germline V gene data show CDR1 as SGDLS and CDR2 as YYNGEE. The V gene end was trimmed by 3 bases and the J gene end by 3 bases; junction bases not matched to a gene: 8. The CDR3 spans 15 residues. The CDR3 spells CASSARDRPKETQYF. The CDR3 nucleotides are TGTGCCAGCAGCGCACGGGACAGACCGAAAGAGACCCAGTACTTC.

Written as DNA, the CDR3 is TGCGCCAGCAGCCCCGAGGGGGGAATTAATTCACCCCTCCACTTT. Encoded protein: CASSPEGGINSPLHF. The chain uses TRBV5-1 and TRBJ1-6, with D possibly TRBD1 on 6 matching bases. This CDR3 spans 15 amino acids. Trimming pared 4 bases from V and 6 bases from J, leaving 14 bases between. From germline, CDR1 is SGHRS and CDR2 YFSETQ. The full variable domain, completed using reference TRBV5-1 and TRBJ1-6, is KAGVTQTPRYLIKTRGQQVTLSCSPISGHRSVSWYQQTPGQGLQFLFEYFSETQRNKGNFPGRFSGRQFSNSRSEMNVSTLELGDSALYLCASSPEGGINSPLHFGNGTRLTVT.

This chain links TRBV6-1 with TRBJ1-2, with D uncertain. The V end was cut by 1 base, the J end by 3 bases, with 18 bases between. Germline V gene lookup returns CDR1 MNHNS and CDR2 SASEGT. The CDR3 length is 17 residues. The CDR3 sequence: CASSEGFSRAIDYGYTF. DNA of the CDR3: TGTGCCAGCAGTGAAGGTTTCTCGAGAGCTATCGACTATGGCTACACCTTC.

The chain couples TRBV29-1 to TRBJ2-3; 9 nucleotides agree with TRBD2. Germline-derived CDR1 and CDR2 are SQVTM and ANQGSEA. Unmatched junction bases numbered 5, after V lost 6 bases and J lost 1 base. The CDR3 sequence is 14 residues long. The CDR3: CSVISGGRTDTQYF. For the CDR3, the DNA is TGCAGCGTGATTAGCGGGGGCCGCACAGATACGCAGTATTTT.

As regards this clonotype: Possible read error: a much larger clone is one base away. In nucleotides, the CDR3 is TGTGCCAGCAGTTACTCGGGGGTGCGCGGAGGCTACACCTTC. Residues: CASSYSGVRGGYTF. The V call is TRBV25-1, the J call TRBJ1-2; D is possibly TRBD1 (5 bases). Trimming stripped 5 bases from V and 8 bases from J, with 18 bases between. Germline CDR1 and CDR2: MGHDK and SYGVNS. The CDR3 contains 14 residues.

Many counts were recorded for this clonotype. The chain employs TRBV6-1 and TRBJ1-1; perhaps TRBD1 as D (5 bases). V lost 6 bases, J lost 11 bases, and 13 bases lay in between. Germline V CDR1 and CDR2: MNHNS, SASEGT. There are 11 residues in the CDR3. As DNA, the CDR3 is TGTGCCAGCAGGAGGGACCTACTCGCTTTCTTT. Its translation is CASRRDLLAFF.

This clonotype was found once. The chain couples TRBV7-3 to TRBJ2-5, with unresolved D. Germline CDR1 and CDR2: SGHTA and FQGTGA. The CDR3 has 13 residues. Trimming cost V 4 bases and J 5 bases, with 11 bases left between them. The CDR3 sequence: CASSSAHSETQYF. In DNA form, the CDR3 reads TGTGCCAGCAGCTCAGCACACTCGGAGACCCAGTACTTC.

The chain links TRBV29-1 to TRBJ2-7; 8 bases match TRBD2. Germline CDR1 reads SQVTM; CDR2 reads ANQGSEA. CDR3 length: 12 amino acids. V was pared by 7 bases and J by 6 bases, with 8 bases of the junction left unmatched. For the CDR3, the DNA is TGCAGCGCTATAGCGGGAACCCGCGAGCAGTACTTC. Encoded protein: CSAIAGTREQYF.

This clonotype was observed a few times. This may arise from a read error, as a much more abundant clone is one base away. As the CDR3 is not closed by the conserved phenylalanine or tryptophan, this likely results from a read error. The CDR3 spells CSVVRGSYGYTL. The CDR3 DNA follows: TGCAGCGTTGTCCGGGGTTCCTATGGCTACACCCTC. This chain links TRBV29-1 with TRBJ1-2; D unclear. Germline assignment: CDR1 SQVTM and CDR2 ANQGSEA. This CDR3 comprises 12 residues. Trimming took 4 bases from V and 4 from J, leaving 10 bases between them.

This clonotype is a singleton in its sample. The rearrangement uses TRBV10-3 and TRBJ2-2, with 8 bases matching TRBD1. The CDR3 is made up of 16 amino acids. Germline CDR1 and CDR2: ENHRY and SYGVKD. The V segment lost 6 bases and the J segment 0 bases; nucleotides outside the gene matches: 6. DNA of the CDR3: TGTGCCATCAGGAAGGGACAGGCAACGAACACCGGGGAGCTGTTTTTT. The encoded protein is CAIRKGQATNTGELFF.

This clonotype was recorded many times. The rearrangement links TRBV19 to TRBJ2-7; D gene uncertain. V gave up 8 bases and J gave up 3 bases, with 14 bases separating them. Per the germline V gene, CDR1 is LNHDA and CDR2 is SQIVND (reference sequence). The CDR3 runs 13 residues. CDR3 in amino acids: CASGSVPNYEQYF. The CDR3 nucleotides read TGTGCCAGTGGCTCTGTCCCCAACTACGAGCAGTACTTC.

To note about this clonotype: Likely a read error: the CDR3 ends without its conserved phenylalanine or tryptophan. No DNA is shown, since the ends of the CDR3 on it are uncertain; the CDR3 is the one TCRdb lists. The CDR3 is CASSLANS. The rearrangement joins TRBV7-9 to TRBJ2-7. Per the germline V gene, CDR1 is SEHNR and CDR2 is FQNEAQ (reference sequence). From its first to its last residue, the CDR3 has 8 amino acids.

Ten or more counts support this clonotype. The rearrangement joins TRBV20-1 to TRBJ1-2; no clear D. Looked up from germline, CDR1 is DFQATT and CDR2 is SNEGSKA (reference sequence). This CDR3 comprises 13 residues. V dropped 4 bases and J dropped 4 bases, with 13 bases sitting between them. CDR3 amino acids: CSAIKQIIYGYTF. The DNA for the CDR3 is TGCAGTGCTATTAAACAGATAATCTATGGCTACACCTTC.

This clonotype was observed at least ten times. V and J are TRBV15 and TRBJ2-7; D is uncertain. The CDR3 consists of 15 residues. V was shortened by 1 base and J by 5 bases, with 15 bases between the two germline ends. Germline values: CDR1 LNHNV, CDR2 YYDKDF (reference sequence). The DNA for the CDR3 is TGTGCCACCAGCAGAGTGACGCCTGGGGTCCACGAGCAGTACTTC. Its translation: CATSRVTPGVHEQYF.

The chain couples TRBV12-3 or TRBV12-4 to TRBJ1-5, with unresolved D. The germline V and J ends were trimmed by 1 base and 8 bases, with 12 bases remaining between them. This CDR3 comprises 14 residues. DNA of the CDR3: TGTGCCAGCAGTTTAGGGCCCCGATGGGAGCCCCAGCATTTT. This sequence encodes CASSLGPRWEPQHF.

DNA for the CDR3: TGTGCCAGCAGTTTATCACGGGCTGTGTATAATTCACCCCTCCACTTT. It is translated as CASSLSRAVYNSPLHF. The chain recombines TRBV15 with TRBJ1-6; D is undetermined. V was shortened by 10 bases and J by 4 bases, with 20 bases between the two germline ends. Germline loops: CDR1 LNHNV, CDR2 YYDKDF (reference sequence). The CDR3 consists of 16 residues.

This clonotype showed up just a few times. The chain links TRBV7-3 to TRBJ2-7; unclear D gene. V was shortened by 5 bases and J by 0 bases, with 14 bases between the two germline ends. The CDR3 contains 15 residues. Germline loops: CDR1 SGHTA, CDR2 FQGTGA. CDR3 sequence (DNA): TGTGCCAGCAGCGGCCCGACAACGAGCTCCTACGAGCAGTACTTC. It codes for CASSGPTTSSYEQYF.

The chain links TRBV2 to TRBJ1-5, with D possibly TRBD1 on 5 matching bases. The CDR3 is made up of 13 amino acids. CDR1 is SNHLY, CDR2 FYNNEI, per germline. Trimming took off 7 bases at V and 14 bases at J, with 21 bases between the two ends. The CDR3 is CASTYRDSNPEHF. DNA for the CDR3: TGTGCCAGCACCTACCGGGACTCCAACCCCGAGCATTTT. The complete variable domain, with remaining parts taken from reference TRBV2 and TRBJ1-5, reads EPEVTQTPSHQVTQMGQEVILRCVPISNHLYFYWYRQILGQKVEFLVSFYNNEISEKSEIFDDQFSVERPDGSNFTLKIRSTKLEDSAMYFCASTYRDSNPEHFGDGTRLSIL.